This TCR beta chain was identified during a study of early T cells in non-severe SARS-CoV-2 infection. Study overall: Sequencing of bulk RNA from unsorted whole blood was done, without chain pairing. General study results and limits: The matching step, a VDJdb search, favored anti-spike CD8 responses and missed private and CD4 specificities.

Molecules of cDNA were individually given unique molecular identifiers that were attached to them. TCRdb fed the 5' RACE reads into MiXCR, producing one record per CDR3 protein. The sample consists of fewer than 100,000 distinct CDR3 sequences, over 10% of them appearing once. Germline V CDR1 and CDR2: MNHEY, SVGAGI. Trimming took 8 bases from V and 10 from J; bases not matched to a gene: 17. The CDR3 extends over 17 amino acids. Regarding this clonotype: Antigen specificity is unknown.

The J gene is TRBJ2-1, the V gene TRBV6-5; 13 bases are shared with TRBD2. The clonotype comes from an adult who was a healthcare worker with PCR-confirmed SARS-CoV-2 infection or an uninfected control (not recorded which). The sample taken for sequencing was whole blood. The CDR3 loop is CASGGLAGRPTIGEQFF. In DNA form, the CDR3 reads TGTGCCAGCGGGGGACTAGCGGGGCGACCCACCATTGGAGAGCAGTTCTTC.